Reported below is one T cell receptor (beta chain). This clone appeared a few times. Its cognate antigen has yet to be identified. Base quality data are lacking; no much larger clone is found one base away. The junction shows trimming of 8 bases on V and 4 bases on J, and the gene matches do not reach 10 bases of it. The CDR3 goes from the cysteine to the phenylalanine over 14 residues. Left in the record is the CDR3 DNA by itself, 42 bases read in frame from the first base. CDR1 and CDR2 are drawn from the germline V gene (reference sequence): LNHDA, SQIVND. The data were taken from a study of beta chain features in type 1 diabetes listed by TCRdb under 2018. Notes on the research overall: Patients and healthy donors did not differ in mean age, gender distribution, total cell number or subset yield. Across all samples, 107,917,701 sorted cells were examined, and cell number per subset correlated strongly with RNA yield. Naive and central memory subsets were obtained from all 28 donors, but regulatory and stem cell-like memory subsets were isolated from only 8 patients and roughly eight healthy donors. The study compared TCRB repertoires of sorted circulating CD4+ T cell subsets between recently diagnosed type 1 diabetes patients and matched healthy donors.

Each donor gave one peripheral blood draw, roughly 110 mL on average, collected into heparinised tubes. Using a panel that included CD45RO, CCR7, CD25, CD127, CD95 and CD27, naive, central memory, regulatory and stem cell-like memory CD4+ T cells were sorted on a BD FACSAria II. Purity was above 98% for every sorted population. PBMCs were isolated right away by Lymphoprep density gradient centrifugation and were stained directly, without culture. To minimize batch effects, samples were stained and sorted in pairs, one healthy donor with one patient per experiment. General findings and caveats noted by the study authors: Patients with type 1 diabetes made fewer insertions and deleted more nucleotides at VDJ recombination sites, implying thymic rearrangement abnormalities. In all four CD4+ subsets, TCRB CDR3 length was moderately but significantly shorter in type 1 diabetes patients. PCR might favor shorter templates, but patient and control samples were amplified and corrected together, so any skew would affect both groups equally. Only small numbers of individuals were included in the HLA sub-analyses, which left unresolved whether HLA type had any influence on TCRB rearrangement. Because cDNA rather than genomic DNA was sequenced, highly expressing activated cells could have been over-represented, although no difference in activation and CD3 levels was found between groups. Naive, central memory and regulatory TCRB repertoires appeared to be more alike among patients than among healthy donors.

The High Capacity cDNA Reverse Transcription Kit was used to reverse transcribe all of the isolated RNA, meaning that expressed TCRB transcripts were what got sequenced. Naive, central memory and regulatory T cell samples underwent deep immunoSEQ sequencing, averaging about 3.57 million total reads per sample. After sorted cells were lysed in RLT buffer, RNA was extracted with DNase-treated RNeasy Micro or Mini kits, with the choice depending on cell number. Each cell subset was processed on its own to prevent cross-contamination, while patient and healthy donor samples were processed together. TCRB sequences were amplified from cDNA with the immunoSEQ multiplex PCR, producing 87-bp fragments spanning the CDR3 region. Sequencing of the amplicons was done on the Illumina HiSeq platform. The paper's data handling went like this. Synthetic template baselines were used to correct PCR bias computationally, reads within Hamming distance 2 were collapsed, and singletons that could not be merged were discarded. Reads were aligned to IMGT to assign V, D and J genes, CDR3 length, and insertions or deletions at six rearrangement sites. Within each subset, clonotype counts were normalized to the number of sorted cells before true diversity and Gini coefficients were calculated with the tcR R package. The overlap coefficient, calculated on TCRB nucleotide sequences, was used to measure repertoire sharing. The immuneACCESS repertoire file appears here via TCRdb, limited to in-frame rearrangements. These files lack a portion of the clones; in checked studies, under half of the deficit traces to unresolved V genes, and the cause of the others is not known. V and J calls and clone size are copied from that table; D and trimming were computed from the DNA. The sample table contains 300,000 to 350,000 clones; only one count was recorded for 7% to 10% of them. In total, the top ten clones hold over 0.95% of the sample.

The origin of this receptor is a man aged 25-40 years with type 1 diabetes. The chain is encoded by TRBV19 joined to TRBJ2-7; the central 8 bases match TRBD1. Source material: central memory CD4+ T cells from blood. The DNA sequence reads TGTGCCAGTCGGCTCGGACAGGGCTCATACGAGCAGTACTTC. This gives the protein CASRLGQGSYEQYF.